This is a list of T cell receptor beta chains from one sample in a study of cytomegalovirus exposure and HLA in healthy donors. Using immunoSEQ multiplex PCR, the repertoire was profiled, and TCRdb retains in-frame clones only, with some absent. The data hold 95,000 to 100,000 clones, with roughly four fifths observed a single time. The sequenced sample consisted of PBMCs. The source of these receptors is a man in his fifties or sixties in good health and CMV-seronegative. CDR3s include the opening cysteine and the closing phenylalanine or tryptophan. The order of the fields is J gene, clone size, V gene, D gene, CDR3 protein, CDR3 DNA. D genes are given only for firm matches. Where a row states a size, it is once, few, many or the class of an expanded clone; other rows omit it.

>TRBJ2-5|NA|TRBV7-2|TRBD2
CASSPGGTFLQETQYF
TGTGCCAGCAGCCCGGGGGGGACCTTTCTCCAAGAGACCCAGTACTTC
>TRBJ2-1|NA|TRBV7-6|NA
CASSLSQDNEQFF
TGTGCCAGCAGCTTATCGCAGGACAATGAGCAGTTCTTC
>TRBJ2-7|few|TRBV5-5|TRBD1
CASSSGQNSYEQYF
TGTGCCAGCAGCTCGGGACAGAACTCCTACGAGCAGTACTTC
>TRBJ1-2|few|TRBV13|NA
CASSLYSSNYGYTF
TGTGCCAGCAGCTTATACAGTTCTAACTATGGCTACACCTTC
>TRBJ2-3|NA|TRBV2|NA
CASSAGDTDTQYF
TGTGCCAGCAGTGCAGGGGACACAGATACGCAGTATTTT
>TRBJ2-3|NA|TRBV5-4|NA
CASRSGSTDTQYF
TGTGCCAGCCGCAGCGGAAGCACAGATACGCAGTATTTT
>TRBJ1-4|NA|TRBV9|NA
CASSAAGGSELFF
TGTGCCAGCAGCGCCGCGGGAGGAAGTGAACTGTTTTTT
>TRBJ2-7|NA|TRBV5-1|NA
CASSLGGEREQYF
TGCGCCAGCAGCTTAGGAGGAGAACGCGAGCAGTACTTC
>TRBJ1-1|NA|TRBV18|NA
CASSVGRRETEAFF
TGTGCCAGCTCGGTTGGCAGGAGGGAGACTGAAGCTTTCTTT
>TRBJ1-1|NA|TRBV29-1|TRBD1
CSCEHRGLYAEAFF
TGCAGCTGTGAGCACAGGGGGCTTTATGCTGAAGCTTTCTTT
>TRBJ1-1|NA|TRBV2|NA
CASSEVLSGTSEAFF
TGTGCCAGCAGTGAAGTACTTTCCGGGACAAGTGAAGCTTTCTTT
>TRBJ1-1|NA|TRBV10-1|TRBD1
CASTKTGEKGGTEAFF
TGCGCCAGCACCAAGACAGGGGAGAAGGGTGGAACTGAAGCTTTCTTT
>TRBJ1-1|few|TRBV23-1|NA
CASSSGIF
TGCGCCAGCAGTTCGGGGATCTTT
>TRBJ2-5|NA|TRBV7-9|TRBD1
CASSSRDRRAAVETQYF
TGTGCCAGCAGCTCCCGGGACAGACGAGCAGCGGTGGAGACCCAGTACTTC
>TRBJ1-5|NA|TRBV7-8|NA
CASSLGRLGNQPQHF
TGTGCCAGCAGCTTAGGGAGGTTGGGCAATCAGCCCCAGCATTTT
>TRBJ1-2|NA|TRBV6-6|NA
CASSSPEGYGYTF
TGTGCCAGCAGTTCACCAGAGGGCTATGGCTACACCTTC
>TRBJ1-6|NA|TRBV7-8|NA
CASSFVGDNSPLHF
TGTGCCAGCAGCTTTGTCGGAGATAATTCACCCCTCCACTTT
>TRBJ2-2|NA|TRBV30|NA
CALRLARNTGELFF
TGTGCCCTGAGGCTAGCGAGGAACACCGGGGAGCTGTTTTTT
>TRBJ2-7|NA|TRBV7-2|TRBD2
CASSRPGTSGFRSSYEQYF
TGTGCCAGCAGCCGTCCCGGGACTAGCGGGTTTCGGAGCTCCTACGAGCAGTACTTC
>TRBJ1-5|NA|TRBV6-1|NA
CASSPREGANQPQHF
TGTGCCAGCAGTCCCCGGGAAGGAGCAAATCAGCCCCAGCATTTT
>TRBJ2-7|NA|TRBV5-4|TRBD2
CASSSTSGRTEQYF
TGTGCCAGCAGCTCGACTAGCGGGAGGACGGAGCAGTACTTC
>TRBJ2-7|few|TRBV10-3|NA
CASSYDAAGSYEQYF
TGTGCCAGCAGTTACGATGCGGCAGGGTCCTACGAGCAGTACTTC
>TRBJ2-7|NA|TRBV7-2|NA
CASSLNTGESSYEQYF
TGTGCCAGCAGCTTGAATACGGGGGAGAGCTCCTACGAGCAGTACTTC
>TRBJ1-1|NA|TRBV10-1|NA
CASRVSVEPGTEAFF
TGCGCCAGCAGAGTCTCTGTCGAGCCGGGCACTGAAGCTTTCTTT
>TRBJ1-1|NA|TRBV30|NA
CAWSVRVEGTEAFF
TGTGCCTGGAGTGTACGGGTAGAAGGCACTGAAGCTTTCTTT
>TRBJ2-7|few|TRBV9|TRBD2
CASSGEASGRPVYEQYF
TGTGCCAGCAGTGGAGAGGCTAGCGGGAGGCCTGTTTACGAGCAGTACTTC
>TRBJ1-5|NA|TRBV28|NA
CASSSPAAQPQHF
TGTGCCAGCAGTTCTCCGGCGGCTCAGCCCCAGCATTTT
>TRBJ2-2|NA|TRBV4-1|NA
CASSPAEAGTGELFF
TGCGCCAGCAGCCCCGCCGAGGCGGGGACCGGGGAGCTGTTTTTT
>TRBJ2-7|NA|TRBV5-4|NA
CASSTRGGAYEQYF
TGTGCCAGCAGCACCCGGGGAGGCGCCTACGAGCAGTACTTC
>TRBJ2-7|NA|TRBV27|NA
CASSPDSAYEQYF
TGTGCCAGCAGTCCGGACTCTGCCTACGAGCAGTACTTC
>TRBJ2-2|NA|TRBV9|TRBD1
CASGAGTGDTGELFF
TGTGCCAGCGGGGCCGGGACAGGGGACACCGGGGAGCTGTTTTTT
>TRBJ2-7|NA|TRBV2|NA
CASRPTGGGYEQYF
TGTGCCAGCCGACCGACAGGCGGTGGCTACGAGCAGTACTTC
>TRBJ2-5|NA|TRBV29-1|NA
CSAGGGGNAGGETQYF
TGCAGCGCCGGAGGAGGGGGGAACGCCGGGGGGGAGACCCAGTACTTC
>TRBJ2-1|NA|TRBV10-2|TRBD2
CASSEVAGAYNEQFF
TGCGCCAGCAGTGAAGTAGCGGGGGCGTACAATGAGCAGTTCTTC
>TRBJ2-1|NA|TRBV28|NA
CASSLSMAGSYNEQFF
TGTGCCAGCAGTTTGAGTATGGCGGGGTCCTACAATGAGCAGTTCTTC
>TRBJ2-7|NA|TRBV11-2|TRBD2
CASNPLGGSSYEQYF
TGTGCCAGCAATCCCCTGGGAGGGAGCTCCTACGAGCAGTACTTC
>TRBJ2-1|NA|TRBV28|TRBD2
CASSLVPLAGGSYNEQFF
TGTGCCAGCAGTTTGGTACCGCTCGCGGGGGGCTCCTACAATGAGCAGTTCTTC
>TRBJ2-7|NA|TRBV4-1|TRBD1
CASSQPGGYEQYF
TGCGCCAGCAGCCAACCAGGGGGTTACGAGCAGTACTTC
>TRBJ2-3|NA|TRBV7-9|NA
CASRLGALDTQYF
TGTGCCAGCCGATTGGGGGCTTTAGATACGCAGTATTTT
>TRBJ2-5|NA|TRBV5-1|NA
CASSSPPRETQYF
TGCGCCAGCAGCTCACCCCCGCGGGAGACCCAGTACTTC
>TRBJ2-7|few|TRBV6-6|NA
CVSRGEFYEQYF
TGTGTCAGTAGGGGTGAATTCTACGAGCAGTACTTC
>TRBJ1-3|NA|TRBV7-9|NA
CASSLGRRSGNTIYF
TGTGCCAGCAGCTTGGGTCGGAGGTCAGGAAACACCATATATTTT
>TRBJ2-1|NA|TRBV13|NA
CASSPPGLPLDEQFF
TGTGCCAGCAGCCCGCCGGGACTTCCTTTGGATGAGCAGTTCTTC